Listed below are T cell receptor beta chains from one sample, sequenced in a study of identifying expanded T cells in peripheral blood. This table comes from immunoSEQ multiplex PCR, and its TCRdb copy is limited to in-frame clones, with some not included. The data hold approximately 90,000 clones, with more than 70% observed a single time. Input material: blood. Source of these receptors: a person between 18 and 75 years old in good health. Both conserved end residues are part of each CDR3. D genes are given only for firm matches. For some rows the clone size is stated as once, few or many, or as a class when expanded; others skip it.

V gene	D gene	J gene	clone size	CDR3 protein	CDR3 DNA
TRBV5-1	-	TRBJ2-1	-	CASSFDGSSYNEQFF	TGCGCCAGCAGCTTTGACGGGTCTTCCTACAATGAGCAGTTCTTC
TRBV5-4	-	TRBJ2-7	-	CASSLTGEVAYEQYF	TGTGCCAGCAGCTTGACAGGAGAAGTTGCTTACGAGCAGTACTTC
TRBV7-9	-	TRBJ2-5	-	CASSRETQYF	TGTGCCAGCAGCCGGGAGACCCAGTACTTC
TRBV27	-	TRBJ1-1	-	CASSLLGRAEAFF	TGTGCCAGCAGTTTATTGGGGCGGGCTGAAGCTTTCTTT
TRBV11-2	TRBD1	TRBJ2-7	-	CASSLGQLLRGQYF	TGTGCCAGCAGCTTGGGACAGCTACTACGAGGGCAGTACTTC
TRBV21-1	-	TRBJ2-1	-	CASSKVGGGPYNEQFF	TGTGCCAGCAGCAAAGTTGGGGGTGGCCCTTACAATGAGCAGTTCTTC
TRBV6-1	-	TRBJ1-5	-	CASSEQDGGRPQHF	TGTGCCAGCAGTGAACAAGACGGCGGGCGGCCCCAGCATTTT
TRBV6-4	TRBD2	TRBJ2-1	-	CASSEGASGGNEQFF	TGTGCCAGCAGTGAGGGGGCTAGCGGGGGAAATGAGCAGTTCTTC
TRBV5-6	-	TRBJ1-1	-	CASSLLPEGWDTEAFF	TGTGCCAGCAGCTTGTTGCCCGAGGGATGGGACACTGAAGCTTTCTTT
TRBV2	-	TRBJ1-5	-	CASSGGGDWSNQPQHF	TGTGCCAGCAGTGGGGGGGGAGATTGGAGCAATCAGCCCCAGCATTTT
TRBV6-1	TRBD1	TRBJ2-7	-	CASSEESTGGYEQYF	TGTGCCAGCAGTGAAGAGTCGACAGGGGGCTACGAGCAGTACTTC
TRBV5-4	-	TRBJ2-1	-	CASSERPDGALDEQFF	TGTGCCAGCAGCGAAAGACCAGACGGGGCGCTCGATGAGCAGTTCTTC
TRBV12-5	-	TRBJ1-5	-	CASAWGNSNQPQHF	TGTGCTAGTGCCTGGGGGAATAGCAATCAGCCCCAGCATTTT
TRBV4-1	-	TRBJ2-7	-	CASRGAETYEQYF	TGCGCCAGCAGGGGGGCAGAAACTTACGAGCAGTACTTC
TRBV4-1	-	TRBJ2-1	-	CASSQGGLPTSNEQFF	TGCGCCAGCAGCCAAGGGGGACTCCCCACATCCAATGAGCAGTTCTTC
TRBV30	-	TRBJ2-1	-	CAWMARDEQFF	TGTGCCTGGATGGCGCGGGATGAGCAGTTCTTC
TRBV4-3	-	TRBJ1-5	-	CASSQDLGYQPQHF	TGCGCCAGCAGCCAAGATCTGGGGTATCAGCCCCAGCATTTT
TRBV5-1	TRBD1	TRBJ1-2	-	CASSPGTGPNYGYTF	TGCGCCAGCAGCCCGGGGACAGGGCCTAACTATGGCTACACCTTC
TRBV10-3	-	TRBJ2-2	-	CAISIATGTNTGELFF	TGTGCCATCAGTATTGCGACAGGGACTAACACCGGGGAGCTGTTTTTT
TRBV7-2	TRBD2	TRBJ2-7	-	CASSSLAGPRVEQYF	TGTGCCAGCAGCTCCCTAGCGGGACCCCGGGTCGAGCAGTACTTC
TRBV9	-	TRBJ2-1	-	CASSVAGYEQFF	TGTGCCAGCAGCGTAGCGGGATACGAGCAGTTCTTC
TRBV4-2	TRBD2	TRBJ2-7	-	CASLKRAGGEQYF	TGTGCCAGCCTAAAACGAGCGGGAGGCGAGCAGTACTTC
TRBV28	TRBD2	TRBJ2-3	-	CASSSVAGGTDTQYF	TGTGCCAGCAGTTCGGTGGCGGGAGGGACAGATACGCAGTATTTT
TRBV7-6	-	TRBJ2-1	once	CASSLNARGTYNEQFF	TGTGCCAGCAGCTTAAACGCAAGGGGAACCTACAATGAGCAGTTCTTC
TRBV11-2	-	TRBJ2-1	-	CASSSPLGQGNNEQFF	TGTGCCAGCAGCTCACCCTTGGGACAAGGGAACAATGAGCAGTTCTTC
TRBV30	TRBD1	TRBJ1-1	-	CACEDRGNTEAFF	TGTGCCTGCGAGGACAGGGGGAACACTGAAGCTTTCTTT
TRBV9	-	TRBJ1-2	-	CASSVTSGEGYTF	TGTGCCAGCAGCGTAACTTCCGGGGAAGGCTACACCTTC
TRBV19	TRBD1	TRBJ1-3	-	CASSSTGASSGNTIYF	TGTGCCAGTAGTTCAACAGGGGCCTCCTCTGGAAACACCATATATTTT
TRBV4-3	TRBD2	TRBJ2-1	-	CASSQDWSSGFRNEQFF	TGCGCCAGCAGCCAAGATTGGAGTAGCGGGTTTCGGAATGAGCAGTTCTTC
TRBV5-5	-	TRBJ2-3	-	CASSLGRHSTDTQYF	TGTGCCAGCAGCTTGGGCAGACATAGCACAGATACGCAGTATTTT
TRBV18	-	TRBJ2-1	-	CASSPPGNNEQFF	TGTGCCAGCTCACCACCAGGGAACAATGAGCAGTTCTTC
TRBV28	-	TRBJ1-5	-	CASSFWGDSNQPQHF	TGTGCCAGCAGTTTTTGGGGGGATAGCAATCAGCCCCAGCATTTT
TRBV4-3	-	TRBJ2-4	-	CASSQEVRGNIQYF	TGCGCCAGCAGCCAAGAGGTCAGAGGGAACATTCAGTACTTC
TRBV28	-	TRBJ2-3	-	CASSLTSSGTDTQYF	TGTGCCAGCAGTTTGACTAGTTCGGGCACAGATACGCAGTATTTT
TRBV18	-	TRBJ1-6	few	CASSPGASSYNSPLHF	TGTGCCAGCTCACCGGGGGCGAGCTCCTATAATTCACCCCTCCACTTT
TRBV7-9	TRBD2	TRBJ2-3	-	CASSLRSGGAVLTDTQYF	TGTGCCAGCAGCTTACGTAGCGGGGGGGCCGTTTTGACAGATACGCAGTATTTT
TRBV21-1	-	TRBJ1-5	-	CASRVERDQPQHF	TGTGCCAGCAGAGTCGAGCGGGATCAGCCCCAGCATTTT
TRBV7-2	-	TRBJ2-7	-	CASSVGGRPYEQYF	TGTGCCAGCAGCGTAGGGGGGCGTCCCTACGAGCAGTACTTC
TRBV7-9	-	TRBJ1-2	-	CASSQVISAYGYTF	TGTGCCAGCAGCCAAGTAATATCGGCATATGGCTACACCTTC
TRBV21-1	-	TRBJ1-4	-	CASSKGLPRRCLSTSRF	TGTGCCAGCAGCAAAGGCCTCCCCCGACGGTGCCTCTCCACTTCCCGTTTT
TRBV4-3	TRBD2	TRBJ2-1	-	CASSQDLAGYNEQFF	TGCGCCAGCAGCCAAGACCTAGCGGGGTACAATGAGCAGTTCTTC
TRBV19	-	TRBJ2-1	-	CATRVAGSTYNEQFF	TGTGCCACCCGGGTGGCGGGCTCGACCTACAATGAGCAGTTCTTC
TRBV28	-	TRBJ2-7	-	CASSLRSERIYEQYF	TGTGCCAGCAGTTTACGTTCGGAGCGGATCTACGAGCAGTACTTC
TRBV2	TRBD1	TRBJ1-2	-	CASSGQGNGHGYTF	TGTGCCAGCAGTGGACAGGGGAACGGTCATGGCTACACCTTC
TRBV18	-	TRBJ1-5	-	CASSQYGQGQPQHF	TGTGCCAGCTCCCAGTACGGTCAGGGTCAGCCCCAGCATTTT
TRBV28	TRBD1	TRBJ1-2	-	CASSPHAAGGYGYTF	TGTGCCAGCAGTCCCCACGCGGCAGGGGGCTATGGCTACACCTTC
TRBV4-2	-	TRBJ2-7	-	CASSREDRWEQYF	TGTGCCAGCAGCCGGGAAGACCGATGGGAGCAGTACTTC
TRBV5-6	-	TRBJ1-4	-	CASSFEGAPGGYEKLFF	TGTGCCAGCAGCTTCGAGGGAGCCCCAGGAGGGTATGAAAAACTGTTTTTT
TRBV10-3	-	TRBJ1-3	-	CAISVGRGDSGNTIYF	TGTGCCATCAGTGTGGGGCGGGGCGACTCCGGAAACACCATATATTTT
TRBV11-2	-	TRBJ1-1	-	CASSSYTEAFF	TGTGCCAGCAGCTCGTACACTGAAGCTTTCTTT
TRBV30	TRBD1	TRBJ2-1	-	CAWNTGVSYNEQFF	TGTGCCTGGAATACAGGGGTCTCCTACAATGAGCAGTTCTTC
TRBV9	TRBD1	TRBJ1-5	-	CASSDGTGNQPQHF	TGTGCCAGCAGCGACGGGACAGGCAATCAGCCCCAGCATTTT